This entry is about one T cell receptor (beta chain). Germline is not matched at one junction end, which may reflect a read error. This sample is part of a study of T cell changes during pregnancy in multiple sclerosis. This CDR3 contains 16 residues. CDR1 is LGHNA and CDR2 is YSLEER in the germline V gene. Sequencing was performed with immunoSEQ multiplex PCR; in TCRdb, only in-frame clones are kept and a portion is missing. The repertoire holds roughly 27,000 clones, with roughly 90% as singletons. This sequence was found in a female donor with multiple sclerosis, enrolled in a pregnancy study. This specimen was CD8+ T cells from peripheral blood mononuclear cells, taken in the second trimester of pregnancy. The rearrangement uses TRBV4-3 and TRBJ1-1; TRBD1 matches 8 bases. The CDR3 region is CASRNEPYRGNIEAFF. The CDR3 nucleotides are TGCGCCAGCAGAAATGAACCGTACAGGGGGAACATTGAAGCTTTCTTT.